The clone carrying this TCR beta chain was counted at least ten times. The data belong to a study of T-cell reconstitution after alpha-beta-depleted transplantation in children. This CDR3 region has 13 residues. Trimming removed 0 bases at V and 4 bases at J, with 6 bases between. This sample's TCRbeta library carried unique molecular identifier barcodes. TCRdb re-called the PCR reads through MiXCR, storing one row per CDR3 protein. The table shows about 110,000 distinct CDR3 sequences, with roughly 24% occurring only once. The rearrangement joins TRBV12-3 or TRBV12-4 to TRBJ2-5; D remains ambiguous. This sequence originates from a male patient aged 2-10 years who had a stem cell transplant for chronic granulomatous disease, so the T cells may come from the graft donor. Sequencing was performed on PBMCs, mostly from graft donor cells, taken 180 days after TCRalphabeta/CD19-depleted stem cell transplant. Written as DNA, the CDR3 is TGTGCCAGCAGTTTAGCTGTCAGAGAGACCCAGTACTTC. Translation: CASSLAVRETQYF.